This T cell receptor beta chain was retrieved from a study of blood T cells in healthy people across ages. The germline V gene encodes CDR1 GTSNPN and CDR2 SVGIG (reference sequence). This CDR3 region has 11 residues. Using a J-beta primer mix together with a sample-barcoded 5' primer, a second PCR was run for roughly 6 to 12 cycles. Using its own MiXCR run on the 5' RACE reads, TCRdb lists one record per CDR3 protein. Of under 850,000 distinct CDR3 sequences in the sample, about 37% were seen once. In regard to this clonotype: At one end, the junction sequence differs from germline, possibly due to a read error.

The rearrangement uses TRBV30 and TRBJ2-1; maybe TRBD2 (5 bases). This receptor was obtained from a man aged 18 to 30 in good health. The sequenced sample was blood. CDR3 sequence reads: CAGSVGQEQFF. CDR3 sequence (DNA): TGTGCCGGGAGTGTTGGGCAGGAGCAGTTCTTC.